The sequence of this T cell receptor beta chain was determined in a study of blood T cell repertoires in COVID-19. As for the study in general: Samples of COVID-19 (acute and convalescent) were obtained from the United States, Italy and Spain. Sample material is recorded as cDNA or gDNA derived from T cells, B-cell-depleted T cells, or PBMCs.

Per the original methods: Reference gene primer amplification gave estimated nucleated cell counts. Clones were read by immunoSEQ multiplex PCR, and TCRdb kept only the in-frame ones, dropping some. The V and J calls and clone size come from that table; D and trimming were worked out from the DNA. The sample records around 80,000 clones, roughly 77% being singletons. This clone was seen once. The germline V gene has CDR1 LNHNV and CDR2 YYDKDF (reference sequence). This CDR3 region has 14 residues. The ends were cut back, 5 bases at V and 3 bases at J, with 13 bases in the middle. This chain joins TRBV15 and TRBJ1-1, with TRBD1 as a possible D gene (5 bases). Sequenced input: peripheral blood. This receptor was obtained from a man aged 45-65 years with active or convalescent COVID-19. The CDR3 sequence: CATSPPGGYTEAFF. The CDR3 coding sequence is TGTGCCACCAGCCCCCCGGGGGGGTACACTGAAGCTTTCTTT.